Presented here are 9 T cell receptor beta chains from one specimen sequenced in a study of tumor-infiltrating lymphocytes in primary liver carcinoma. It was unsorted whole blood that yielded blood RNA, and germline DNA was also extracted. From roughly 500 ng total RNA, TCR beta cDNA was generated with a primer in the constant region. Three nested multiplex PCR rounds of slightly modified ARM-PCR generated TCR beta libraries. Rounds one and two of PCR, each of around 11 cycles, were primed with TRBV1-TRBV30 forward primers and a C-beta reverse primer. MiXCR, run by TCRdb on the multiplex PCR reads, gives a single entry per CDR3 protein. Here the sample spans 300,000 to 400,000 distinct CDR3 sequences, 65% being singletons. The sample comprised peripheral blood. The receptors were gathered from a middle-aged man with primary liver carcinoma and hepatitis B virus infection.

Turning to this clonotype: At one end, the junction sequence differs from germline, possibly due to a read error. The rearrangement uses TRBV6-1 and TRBJ1-1; D call uncertain. Germline loops: CDR1 MNHNS, CDR2 SASEGT. The CDR3 has 13 amino acids. Here the CDR3 reads CAASVELGGEAFF. The CDR3 DNA follows: TGTGCCGCGTCTGTGGAGTTGGGTGGTGAAGCCTTCTTT.

Concerning this clonotype itself: With a much larger clone just one base away, this may be a read error. The chain recombines TRBV11-2 with TRBJ2-1; 7 bases are shared with TRBD2. Germline V gene data show CDR1 as SGHAT and CDR2 as FQNNGV. The CDR3 is made up of 13 amino acids. V lost 4 bases and J lost 7; bases outside the gene matches: 4. CDR3 coding DNA: TGTGCCAGCAGCTCGACTAGCACGAATGAGCAGTTCTTC. Its protein is CASSSTSTNEQFF.

In regard to this clonotype: A much bigger clone sits one base away, suggesting this may be a read error. The chain carries TRBV4-1 and TRBJ2-1; D is possibly TRBD1 (6 bases). Germline V gives CDR1 MGHRA, CDR2 YSYEKL. The CDR3 has 15 residues. The CDR3 sequence is CASSQVPLTGRERFF. DNA of the CDR3: TGCGCCAGCAGCCAAGTCCCCCTGACAGGACGTGAGCGGTTCTTC.

This clonotype appeared a single time. Just one base apart from a much larger clone, this may be a read error. This chain links TRBV12-3 or TRBV12-4 with TRBJ2-5; 7 bases match TRBD2. The CDR3 is 14 amino acids. Trimming took 8 bases from V and 9 from J; bases not matched to a gene: 15. In nucleotides, the CDR3 is TGTGCCAGCGGGAGGGGTCTAAATCGGGAGGCCCAGTACTTC. Amino acid sequence: CASGRGLNREAQYF.

As regards this clonotype: A read error is possible here, since a much larger clone lies one base away. The rearrangement joins TRBV6-1 to TRBJ1-1, with a tentative D call TRBD1 (5 bases). This CDR3 region has 14 residues. V was clipped by 7 bases and J by 3 bases, with 15 bases between them. Germline-derived CDR1 and CDR2 are MNHNS and SASEGT. The CDR3 protein is CASTDTVRDTEAFF. CDR3 DNA: TGTGCCAGCACCGACACAGTCAGGGACACTGAAGCTTTCTTT.

Turning to this clonotype: A clone one base away is much larger, so this may be a read error. The chain uses TRBV12-3 or TRBV12-4 and TRBJ2-1; no clear D. CDR3 length: 13 residues. The germline V and J ends were trimmed by 5 bases and 9 bases, with 14 bases remaining between them. CDR3 region: CASSGTQEGEQFF. The CDR3 nucleotides are TGTGCCAGCAGTGGTACCCAGGAAGGTGAGCAGTTCTTC.

This clonotype appeared many times. This sequence joins TRBV11-3 and TRBJ2-3; 9 nucleotides agree with TRBD2. V trimming: 0 bases; J trimming: 5 bases; junction bases outside the gene matches: 0. The CDR3 is 14 residues long. Germline V gene data show CDR1 as SGHNT and CDR2 as YENEEA. CDR3 sequence reads: CASSLELAGDTQYF. The CDR3 DNA is TGTGCCAGCAGCTTAGAACTAGCGGGAGATACGCAGTATTTT.

To note about this clonotype: With a much larger clone just one base away, this may be a read error. V usage is TRBV6-1 and J usage is TRBJ1-2; D is uncertain. V gave up 6 bases and J gave up 2 bases, with 19 bases separating them. Germline CDR1 MNHNS, CDR2 SASEGT. The CDR3 length is 16 residues. CDR3 sequence: CASRFYSNPGNYGYTF. Here the CDR3 DNA reads TGTGCCAGCAGGTTCTACTCGAACCCGGGGAACTATGGCTACACCTTC.

This clonotype was observed many times. The chain is built from TRBV11-2 and TRBJ2-7; 11 bases match TRBD2. Trimming took 6 bases from V and 7 from J; bases not matched to a gene: 8. The CDR3 is made up of 14 amino acids. In germline, CDR1 is SGHAT, CDR2 FQNNGV. The CDR3 nucleotides are TGTGCCAGCAGACTAATCCTAGCGGGAGGAGAGCAGTACTTC. Translating gives CASRLILAGGEQYF.